The 25 T cell receptor beta chains below all came from one sample that was sequenced in a study of post-analysis software for immune sequencing data. Study-level points and caveats: In patients, TRBV5-6, TRBV5-1 and TRBV20-1 belonged to five or six TRBV segments found more frequently than in controls.

Libraries were made from TCR beta cDNA, and they carried unique molecular identifiers. TCRdb reanalysed the PCR reads using MiXCR and keeps one entry per CDR3 protein. The sample holds about 460,000 distinct CDR3 sequences; under 55% are singletons and the top ten take over 10%. No antigen has been identified for these receptors. Sequenced material: blood. The receptors come from a girl aged 5 to 17 with multiple sclerosis.

This clonotype was detected a few times. The chain links TRBV10-3 to TRBJ2-6; D might be TRBD2 (5 bases). Germline CDR1 and CDR2: ENHRY and SYGVKD. V was shortened by 5 bases and J by 1 base, with 24 bases between the two germline ends. This CDR3 is 20 amino acids long. The CDR3 DNA reads as TGTGCCATCAGTCGAATCGGACTGCCCCAAGCCCTATCTGGGGCCAACGTCCTGACTTTC. It yields the protein CAISRIGLPQALSGANVLTF.

V and J are TRBV20-1 and TRBJ2-7, with TRBD1 identical over 9 bases. This CDR3 is 16 amino acids long. Per the germline V gene, CDR1 is DFQATT and CDR2 is SNEGSKA (reference sequence). V lost 1 base and J lost 1; bases outside the gene matches: 8. In DNA form, the CDR3 reads TGCAGTGCTAGAGTCCACAGGGGGCCCTTTTCCTACGAGCAGTACTTC. Translating gives CSARVHRGPFSYEQYF.

This clonotype was seen a handful of times. The V call is TRBV20-1, the J call TRBJ2-1; TRBD1 matches 9 bases. Trimming took 1 base from V and 8 from J; bases not matched to a gene: 6. This CDR3 has 14 amino acids. Germline assignment: CDR1 DFQATT and CDR2 SNEGSKA (reference sequence). The CDR3 region is CSARGDRVIHEQFF. DNA of the CDR3: TGCAGTGCTAGAGGGGACAGGGTTATCCATGAGCAGTTCTTC.

The chain links TRBV20-1 to TRBJ2-5; perhaps TRBD2 as D (6 bases). The last part of the DNA fits TRBJ2-7 better; the J call may be wrong. Germline V gene sequence: CDR1 DFQATT, CDR2 SNEGSKA (reference sequence). This CDR3 has 14 residues. CDR3 DNA sequence: TGCAGTGCTAGAGTCGTGGACGGGGGCTACGAGCAGTACTTC. This codes for CSARVVDGGYEQYF.

The V call is TRBV28, the J call TRBJ2-7; 13 bases fit TRBD2. In germline, CDR1 is MDHEN, CDR2 SYDVKM. The CDR3 is 15 amino acids. Unmatched junction bases numbered 3, after V lost 4 bases and J lost 3 bases. For the CDR3, the DNA is TGTGCCAGCAGTTCGACTAGCGGGAGGAGCTACGAGCAGTACTTC. This sequence encodes CASSSTSGRSYEQYF.

J is TRBJ1-2 and V is TRBV21-1. TRBV21-1 is a pseudogene locus. This CDR3 contains 14 residues. The CDR3 DNA follows: TGTGCCAGCAGCCAGATAAAAGGGTTCTATGGCTACACCTTC. Translated, it gives CASSQIKGFYGYTF.

This clonotype was seen only a few times. The chain uses TRBV28 and TRBJ1-2; D possibly corresponds to TRBD1 (6 bases). Germline-derived CDR1 and CDR2 are MDHEN and SYDVKM. The CDR3 contains 14 residues. Trimming removed 3 bases at V and 4 bases at J, with 12 bases between. The CDR3 region has the DNA TGTGCCAGCAGTTTTGGACAGACGCCCTATGGCTACACCTTC. Its protein is CASSFGQTPYGYTF.

This clonotype appeared once. An end of the junction differs from the germline gene, which may be a read error. J is TRBJ2-3 and V is TRBV7-3; 9 bases align to TRBD2. Germline V gene lookup returns CDR1 SGHTA and CDR2 FQGTGA. This CDR3 has 16 amino acids. CDR3 region: CASSSLAGLSTDTQYF. The CDR3 DNA is TGTGCCAGCAGCTCCCTAGCGGGACTTAGCACAGATACACAGTATTTT.

This clonotype was seen only a few times. The chain uses TRBV20-1 and TRBJ1-1; perhaps TRBD1 as D (5 bases). Trimming took off 4 bases at V and 1 base at J, with 13 bases between the two ends. Germline CDR1 and CDR2: DFQATT and SNEGSKA (reference sequence). The CDR3 spans 14 residues. In DNA, the CDR3 is TGCAGTGCTATCGGGACGACCAGGAACACTGAAGCTTTCTTT. Translating gives CSAIGTTRNTEAFF.

This clonotype was seen a few times. This chain joins TRBV21-1 and TRBJ2-7; the table names TRBD1, a call not compared with the DNA. TRBV21-1 is recorded as a pseudogene. The CDR3 is 14 amino acids. CDR3 loop: CASIMGGPLYEQYF. CDR3 DNA sequence: TGTGCCAGCATTATGGGGGGGCCACTTTACGAGCAGTACTTC.

The J gene is TRBJ2-3, the V gene TRBV6-5; 10 bases align to TRBD2. Germline loops: CDR1 MNHEY, CDR2 SVGAGI. Trimming took 6 bases from V and 0 from J; bases not matched to a gene: 15. This CDR3 is built from 19 residues. The CDR3 sequence: CASSSSMSSGRFSTDTQYF. CDR3 DNA sequence: TGTGCCAGCAGCTCCTCAATGTCTAGCGGGAGATTCAGCACAGATACGCAGTATTTT.

This clonotype was seen a few times. The chain combines TRBV7-3 with TRBJ2-1, with no clear D. The CDR3 loop spans 14 amino acids. V lost 0 bases and J lost 4, with 7 bases in between. Germline CDR1 and CDR2: SGHTA and FQGTGA. Here the CDR3 DNA reads TGTGCCAGCAGCTTAACTTTCGGTTACAATGAGCAGTTCTTC. Translation gives CASSLTFGYNEQFF.

V and J are TRBV7-9 and TRBJ2-7; TRBD2 is a possible D gene (6 bases). CDR3 length equals 14 residues. V was pared by 7 bases and J by 4 bases, with 17 bases between. CDR1 is SEHNR, CDR2 FQNEAQ, per germline (reference sequence). The CDR3 here is CASNSGQGTYEQYF. The CDR3 DNA follows: TGTGCCAGCAACAGCGGGCAGGGTACGTACGAGCAGTACTTC.

This clonotype was seen a single time. The rearrangement uses TRBV24-1 and TRBJ1-5, with TRBD1 as a possible D gene (5 bases). V was trimmed by 4 bases and J by 5 bases, leaving 14 bases between them. Germline assignment: CDR1 KGHDR and CDR2 SFDVKD. This CDR3 contains 15 residues. The CDR3 protein is CATSDPTVGDQPQHF. CDR3 coding DNA: TGTGCCACCAGTGACCCGACGGTAGGGGATCAGCCCCAGCATTTT.

V and J are TRBV29-1 and TRBJ2-5; tentative D call: TRBD1 (6 bases). The last part of the DNA fits TRBJ2-7 better; the J call may be wrong. Per the germline V gene, CDR1 is SQVTM and CDR2 is ANQGSEA. The CDR3 contains 14 residues. The CDR3, as DNA: TGCAGCGTTGGACCTAGACAGGCTGCCTACGAGCAGTACTTC. It yields the protein CSVGPRQAAYEQYF.

This clonotype has more than one count but fewer than ten. The chain links TRBV28 to TRBJ2-7, with 7 positions matching TRBD1. Trimming cost V 6 bases and J 7 bases; bases outside gene matches: 15. Germline V gene sequence: CDR1 MDHEN, CDR2 SYDVKM. This CDR3 is built from 15 residues. CDR3 nucleotides: TGTGCCAGCAGGATGTCGCGGACAGGCGTGGGGGAGCAGTACTTC. It yields the protein CASRMSRTGVGEQYF.

This clonotype was picked up a small number of times. The V and J genes are TRBV20-1 and TRBJ2-3; 15 bases are shared with TRBD2. Germline V gene data show CDR1 as DFQATT and CDR2 as SNEGSKA (reference sequence). The length of the CDR3 is 16 residues. V trimming: 5 bases; J trimming: 6 bases; junction bases outside the gene matches: 9. The CDR3 spells CSAHSPGTSGGDTQYF. DNA for the CDR3: TGCAGTGCTCATTCTCCTGGGACTAGCGGGGGGGATACGCAGTATTTT.

This clonotype occurred many times. The V and J genes are TRBV5-4 and TRBJ2-5; D tentatively reads TRBD1 or TRBD2 (7 bases each). Between the trimmed V and J ends, which lost 3 bases and 5 bases, there was a span of 11 bases. The CDR3 length is 13 residues. CDR1 and CDR2 from the germline V gene are SGHNT and YYREEE (reference sequence). The CDR3 nucleotides are TGTGCCAGCAGCTCCAGGGGGGGTGAGACCCAGTACTTC. Residues: CASSSRGGETQYF. Looking up the rest from reference TRBV5-4 and TRBJ2-5 gives the full variable domain: ETGVTQSPTHLIKTRGQQVTLRCSSQSGHNTVSWYQQALGQGPQFIFQYYREEENGRGNFPPRFSGLQFPNYSSELNVNALELDDSALYLCASSSRGGETQYFGPGTRLLVL.

This rearrangement joins TRBV4-1 to TRBJ1-2, with D perhaps matching TRBD1 (5 bases). V lost 0 bases and J 4 bases, leaving 12 bases between the germline ends. This CDR3 is 15 amino acids long. The germline V gene has CDR1 MGHRA and CDR2 YSYEKL. CDR3 in amino acids: CASSQDPAGTYGYTF. Here the CDR3 DNA reads TGCGCCAGCAGCCAAGACCCGGCAGGGACCTATGGCTACACCTTC.

The count of this clonotype is one. The CDR3 nucleotides are TGCGCCAGCAGCTTGGCCCCCGATACCTACGAGCAGTACTTC. Protein sequence: CASSLAPDTYEQYF. The V call is TRBV5-1, the J call TRBJ2-4, with D unresolved. The last part of the DNA fits TRBJ2-7 better; the J call may be wrong. The CDR3 has 14 amino acids. In germline, CDR1 is SGHRS, CDR2 YFSETQ.

The chain combines TRBV27 with TRBJ2-4, with 11 nucleotides matching TRBD1. The assigned J gene may be wrong: the sequence end matches TRBJ2-7 better. CDR1 is MNHEY, CDR2 SMNVEV, per germline (reference sequence). The CDR3 spans 15 residues. As DNA, the CDR3 is TGTGCCAGCAGTTTTTCCGGACAGGGGGCGGGCGAGCAGTACTTC. This sequence encodes CASSFSGQGAGEQYF.

This clonotype came up a few times. The V gene is TRBV15, the J gene TRBJ1-3; D unclear. The V gene lost 1 base and the J gene lost 1 base, with 8 bases spanning the gap. Per germline, CDR1 LNHNV and CDR2 YYDKDF (reference sequence). CDR3 length: 15 residues. DNA of the CDR3: TGTGCCACCAGCAGAGTCTCCCAGTCTGGAAACACCATATATTTT. Translated: CATSRVSQSGNTIYF.

DNA for the CDR3: TGTGCCAGCAGCCGGGGGCGGGAGGGTAATGAGCAGTACTTC. This sequence encodes CASSRGREGNEQYF. The rearrangement uses TRBV7-2 and TRBJ2-5; TRBD2 matches 9 bases. V shed 5 bases, J shed 11 bases, and the junction held 12 bases outside the gene matches. The germline V gene encodes CDR1 SGHTA and CDR2 FQGNSA. The CDR3 is 14 amino acids.

Details on this clonotype: Sequence at one end of the junction differs from germline and may be a read error. The genes are TRBV7-6 and TRBJ2-1; possible D gene TRBD2, 6 bases. Germline V gives CDR1 SGHVS, CDR2 FNYEAQ. The CDR3 is 14 amino acids. The chain's CDR3 is CASSLASLAHEEFF. The CDR3 nucleotides are TGTGCCAGCAGCTTAGCCTCACTAGCCCATGAGGAGTTCTTC.

The chain couples TRBV10-3 to TRBJ2-1, with 13 bases aligning to TRBD2. CDR1 is ENHRY, CDR2 SYGVKD, per germline. The CDR3 consists of 16 residues. V shed 4 bases, J shed 2 bases, and the junction held 2 bases outside the gene matches. The CDR3 sequence: CAISGLAGGPYNEQFF. CDR3 nucleotide sequence: TGTGCCATCAGTGGACTAGCGGGAGGTCCCTACAATGAGCAGTTCTTC.